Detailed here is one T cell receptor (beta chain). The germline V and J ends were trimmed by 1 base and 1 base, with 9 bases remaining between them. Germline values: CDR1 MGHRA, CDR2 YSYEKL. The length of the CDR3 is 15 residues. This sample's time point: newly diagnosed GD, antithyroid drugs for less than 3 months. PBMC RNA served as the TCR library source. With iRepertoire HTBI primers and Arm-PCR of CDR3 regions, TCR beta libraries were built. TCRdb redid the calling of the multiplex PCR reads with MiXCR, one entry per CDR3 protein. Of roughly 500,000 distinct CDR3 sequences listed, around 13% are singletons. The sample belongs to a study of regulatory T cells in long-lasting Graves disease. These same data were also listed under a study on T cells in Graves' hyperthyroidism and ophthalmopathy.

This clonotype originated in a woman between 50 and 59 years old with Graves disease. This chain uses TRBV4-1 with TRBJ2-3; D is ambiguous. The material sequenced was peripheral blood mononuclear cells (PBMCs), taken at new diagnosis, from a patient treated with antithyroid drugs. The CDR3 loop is CASSQAELGTDTQYF. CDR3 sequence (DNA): TGCGCCAGCAGCCAAGCGGAGTTGGGCACAGATACGCAGTATTTT.